These 20 T cell receptor beta chains originate from one sample sequenced in a study of graft-versus-host responses after intestinal transplantation. Produced via immunoSEQ multiplex PCR; TCRdb's table is partial and in-frame only. The sample records 100,000 or so clones, about 93% being singletons. These receptors have no known antigen. The sequenced sample was unstimulated CD8+ T cells sorted from spleen or lymph node cells, obtained before intestinal transplant. These receptors all come from a human donor who received an intestinal transplant.

The chain uses TRBV9 and TRBJ1-3; D not certain. Germline CDR1 and CDR2: SGDLS and YYNGEE. The CDR3 consists of 14 residues. The V gene lost 0 bases and the J gene lost 3 bases, with 7 bases spanning the gap. CDR3 amino acids: CASSVDGYGNTIYF. The CDR3 nucleotides are TGTGCCAGCAGCGTAGACGGTTATGGAAACACCATATATTTT. The full variable domain, with the rest looked up from reference TRBV9 and TRBJ1-3, is DSGVTQTPKHLITATGQRVTLRCSPRSGDLSVYWYQQSLDQGLQFLIQYYNGEERAKGNILERFSAQQFPDLHSELNLSSLELGDSALYFCASSVDGYGNTIYFGEGSWLTVV.

This clone was observed once. The rearrangement joins TRBV27 to TRBJ1-2; D possibly corresponds to TRBD1 (6 bases). The V and J ends lost 3 bases and 7 bases respectively, with 12 bases between them. The CDR3 loop spans 13 amino acids. CDR1 and CDR2 from the germline V gene are MNHEY and SMNVEV (reference sequence). For the CDR3, the DNA is TGTGCCAGCAGTTTCTCAGAAGGGGGTGGCTACACCTTC. Its protein is CASSFSEGGGYTF.

The rearrangement links TRBV12-5 to TRBJ1-4; no clear D gene. V lost 5 bases to trimming and J lost 1 base, with 11 bases between them. This CDR3 spans 15 amino acids. Germline CDR1 is LGHNT and CDR2 is FRNRAP. CDR3 coding DNA: TGTGCTAGTGGTGCCAACAGTCTAACTAATGAAAAACTGTTTTTT. This codes for CASGANSLTNEKLFF.

The J gene is TRBJ2-1, the V gene TRBV12-5; 11 bases line up with TRBD2. The CDR3 totals 17 residues. Germline V lookup: CDR1 LGHNT, CDR2 FRNRAP. Trimming removed 1 base from V and 5 bases from J; junction bases left unmatched: 7. As DNA, the CDR3 is TGTGCTAGTGGTTTGGCCAATCTAGCGGGGGGCAACAATGAGCAGTTCTTC. It encodes CASGLANLAGGNNEQFF.

V gene TRBV6-5 combines with J gene TRBJ2-7; 7 nucleotides line up with TRBD1. The J segment lost 0 bases and the V segment lost 0 bases, leaving 5 bases of the junction unmatched. This CDR3 contains 16 residues. Per the germline V gene, CDR1 is MNHEY and CDR2 is SVGAGI. The CDR3 protein is CASSYSPTGSSYEQYF. The CDR3 nucleotides are TGTGCCAGCAGTTACTCCCCGACAGGGAGCTCCTACGAGCAGTACTTC.

The chain is built from TRBV27 and TRBJ2-7; the D gene is possibly TRBD1 (6 bases). Trimming took off 3 bases at V and 5 bases at J, with 11 bases between the two ends. Per germline, CDR1 MNHEY and CDR2 SMNVEV (reference sequence). The CDR3 extends over 13 amino acids. CDR3 in DNA: TGTGCCAGCAGTTTCCCGGACAGCCACGAGCAGTACTTC. It translates to CASSFPDSHEQYF.

This chain uses TRBV27 with TRBJ1-1; a possible D gene is TRBD1 (6 bases). CDR1 and CDR2 from the germline V gene are MNHEY and SMNVEV (reference sequence). The V end was cut by 5 bases, the J end by 5 bases, with 12 bases between. This CDR3 has 13 residues. CDR3 amino acids: CASSLFQGTEAFF. CDR3 in DNA: TGTGCCAGCAGTCTTTTCCAGGGGACTGAAGCTTTCTTT.

V gene TRBV4-3 combines with J gene TRBJ1-4; the D gene is possibly TRBD1 (6 bases). Germline CDR1 is LGHNA and CDR2 is YSLEER. CDR3 length: 15 amino acids. The V end lost 4 bases, the J end lost 3 bases, and 12 bases lay between the germline ends. In DNA, the CDR3 is TGCGCCAGCAGCCGAACCACAGGGTCTAATGAAAAACTGTTTTTT. It specifies CASSRTTGSNEKLFF.

This chain connects TRBV4-1 to TRBJ1-3, with D uncertain. CDR3 length equals 17 residues. Trimming removed 2 bases at V and 0 bases at J, with 14 bases between. In germline, CDR1 is MGHRA, CDR2 YSYEKL. CDR3 protein: CASSQRVWRTSGNTIYF. CDR3 coding DNA: TGCGCCAGCAGCCAACGTGTGTGGAGGACCTCTGGAAACACCATATATTTT.

V gene TRBV21-1 combines with J gene TRBJ1-2; the table's D gene call, TRBD1, was not cross checked with the DNA. TRBV21-1 counts as a pseudogene. CDR3 length equals 14 residues. The CDR3 spells CASSKTLQGYGYTF. The DNA for the CDR3 is TGTGCCAGCAGCAAAACCCTCCAGGGGTATGGCTACACCTTC.

The rearrangement uses TRBV27 and TRBJ1-4, with 7 bases lining up with TRBD1. This CDR3 region has 19 residues. V gave up 4 bases and J gave up 0 bases; unmatched junction bases: 14. CDR1 and CDR2 from the germline V gene are MNHEY and SMNVEV (reference sequence). DNA of the CDR3: TGTGCCAGCAGTTGGTCAATTCCGGGACAGCTTGCAACTAATGAAAAACTGTTTTTT. Its translation is CASSWSIPGQLATNEKLFF.

Only one count was recorded for this clone. The gene calls are TRBV7-7 and TRBJ2-2, with 7 nucleotides matching TRBD1. Germline values: CDR1 SSHAT, CDR2 FNYEAQ (reference sequence). The CDR3 consists of 17 residues. With V trimmed by 5 bases and J by 0 bases, 9 bases remained unmatched. The CDR3 DNA sequence: TGTGCCAGCAGCCCCCTGACAGGGAGTGCGAACACCGGGGAGCTGTTTTTT. It yields the protein CASSPLTGSANTGELFF.

The J gene is TRBJ2-7, the V gene TRBV11-2; 7 bases align to TRBD2. This CDR3 has 15 residues. After removal of 5 bases from V and 0 bases from J, the junction contained 7 bases not matched to a gene. Germline lookup yields CDR1 SGHAT and CDR2 FQNNGV. The CDR3 protein is CASSPREASSYEQYF. Here the CDR3 DNA reads TGTGCCAGCAGCCCCCGGGAGGCCAGCTCCTACGAGCAGTACTTC.

The rearrangement uses TRBV5-5 and TRBJ2-5; tentatively, D is TRBD2 (5 bases). TRBJ2-7 explains the end of the DNA better; the J call may be wrong. Germline assignment: CDR1 SGHKS and CDR2 YYEKEE (reference sequence). The CDR3 is made up of 14 amino acids. CDR3 residues: CASSFRGMNYEQYF. Written as DNA, the CDR3 is TGTGCCAGCAGCTTTCGAGGGATGAATTACGAGCAGTACTTC.

The chain uses TRBV7-9 and TRBJ2-3; 8 nucleotides agree with TRBD1. CDR3 length equals 15 residues. CDR1 is SEHNR, CDR2 FQNEAQ, per germline (reference sequence). Losses at the gene ends were 5 bases for V and 4 bases for J; bases not matched to a gene: 8. CDR3 loop: CASSPAQGAADTQYF. CDR3 DNA sequence: TGTGCCAGCAGCCCCGCGCAGGGGGCGGCAGATACGCAGTATTTT. Supplemented by reference TRBV7-9 and TRBJ2-3, the full variable domain reads DTGVSQNPRHKITKRGQNVTFRCDPISEHNRLYWYRQTLGQGPEFLTYFQNEAQLEKSRLLSDRFSAERPKGSFSTLEIQRTEQGDSAMYLCASSPAQGAADTQYFGPGTRLTVL.

The chain uses TRBV2 and TRBJ2-7, with TRBD1 matching over 8 bases. Germline CDR1 and CDR2: SNHLY and FYNNEI. V trimming: 11 bases; J trimming: 0 bases; junction bases outside the gene matches: 6. CDR3 length: 13 amino acids. CDR3 region: CAGLGQGSYEQYF. In nucleotides, the CDR3 is TGTGCCGGGTTAGGACAGGGCTCCTACGAGCAGTACTTC.

The chain uses TRBV6-5 and TRBJ2-7, with D possibly TRBD1 on 6 matching bases. CDR3 length equals 14 residues. CDR1 and CDR2 from the germline V gene are MNHEY and SVGAGI. Trimming took off 5 bases at V and 5 bases at J, with 16 bases between the two ends. CDR3 residues: CASSLGQLIHEQYF. The CDR3 coding sequence is TGTGCCAGCAGTCTCGGACAGCTCATCCACGAGCAGTACTTC.

This clone occurred once. The chain joins TRBV7-9 to TRBJ1-2; D call uncertain. Trimming pared 2 bases from V and 1 base from J, leaving 11 bases between. The germline V gene encodes CDR1 SEHNR and CDR2 FQNEAQ (reference sequence). The CDR3 spans 15 residues. The CDR3 sequence: CASSLSSVYNYGYTF. Here the CDR3 DNA reads TGTGCCAGCAGCTTATCGTCGGTCTATAACTATGGCTACACCTTC.

V gene TRBV4-3 combines with J gene TRBJ2-5; 7 nucleotides agree with TRBD2. The J segment lost 2 bases and the V segment lost 4 bases, leaving 1 base of the junction unmatched. Germline V gene lookup returns CDR1 LGHNA and CDR2 YSLEER. The CDR3 extends over 13 amino acids. The CDR3 here is CASSRDYQETQYF. The CDR3 DNA is TGCGCCAGCAGCCGGGACTATCAAGAGACCCAGTACTTC.

The CDR3 reads CSARPQGEAFF. CDR3 sequence (DNA): TGCAGTGCTAGACCCCAGGGTGAAGCTTTCTTT. The chain couples TRBV20-1 to TRBJ1-1, with D perhaps matching TRBD1 (5 bases). CDR3 size: 11 residues. The germline V gene encodes CDR1 DFQATT and CDR2 SNEGSKA (reference sequence). Trimming took off 2 bases at V and 7 bases at J, with 8 bases between the two ends.